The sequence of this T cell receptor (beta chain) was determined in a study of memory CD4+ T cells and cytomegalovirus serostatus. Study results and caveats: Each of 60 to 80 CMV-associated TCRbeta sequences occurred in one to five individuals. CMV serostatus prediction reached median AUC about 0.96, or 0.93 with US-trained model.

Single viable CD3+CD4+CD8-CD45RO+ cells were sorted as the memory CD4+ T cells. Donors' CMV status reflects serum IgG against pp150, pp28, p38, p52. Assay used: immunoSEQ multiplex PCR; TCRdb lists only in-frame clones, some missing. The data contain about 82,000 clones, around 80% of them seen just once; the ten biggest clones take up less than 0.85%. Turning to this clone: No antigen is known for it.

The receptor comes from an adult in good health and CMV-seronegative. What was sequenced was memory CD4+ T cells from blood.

The DNA for the CDR3 is TGTGCCACTGCAGGCAGGACTGAAGCTTTCTTT. Translation gives CATAGRTEAFF. The chain employs TRBV18 and TRBJ1-1; D call uncertain. This CDR3 is 11 amino acids long. Germline V gene sequence: CDR1 KGHSH, CDR2 LQKENI. Trimming removed 10 bases from V and 5 bases from J, with 11 bases in between.